The entry that follows covers one TCR beta chain sequence. The antigen remains undetermined. As for time point: late sampling 161 to 241 days after vaccination in three convalescent patients. Described treatment: roughly ten-day PBMC culture with coronavirus spike peptide pools or control peptides (ViraFEST assay). These data come from a study of vaccination and CD4 T cells after COVID-19. Study-wide background: It was a median about 99 days after diagnosis, with a range of 35 to 161, that post-COVID samples were drawn. Overlapping peptides covering the spike proteins of SARS-CoV-2, HCoV-NL63, HCoV-OC43 and HCoV-229E were added to stimulate cells. Study results and caveats: Researchers report that 304 of 307 vaccine-specific clones in convalescent patients proved spike mono-reactive.

The CDR3 is 20 amino acids. With 5 bases clipped from V and 0 bases from J, the junction kept 18 bases outside the gene matches. CDR1 is LGHNA and CDR2 is YNFKEQ in the germline V gene. The study sequenced cultured CD4+ T cell DNA using the Oncomine TCR Beta short-read assay. Cultured CD4+ T cells yielded the extracted genomic DNA. TCRdb itself ran the PCR reads through MiXCR, one entry per CDR3 protein. The table lists approximately 18,000 distinct CDR3 sequences, about 45% of them singletons. The sample here was CD4+ T cells from blood, cultured in vitro, taken about 7 months after SARS-CoV-2 vaccination. The rearrangement links TRBV4-2 to TRBJ1-5, with TRBD1 identical over 8 bases. The sequence was obtained from a human donor who had recovered from COVID-19. The CDR3 DNA is TGTGCCAGCAGCAAACACCCCGGGACAGGCGGATCTTATAGCAATCAGCCCCAGCATTTT. Encoded protein: CASSKHPGTGGSYSNQPQHF.